The clone carrying this T cell receptor beta chain has just one count. These data come from a study of blood T cell repertoires in COVID-19. Clones were read by immunoSEQ multiplex PCR, and TCRdb kept only the in-frame ones, dropping some. This sample yields about 210,000 clones, of which roughly 84% are seen a single time; about 9% belongs to the top ten. Sequencing input: peripheral blood. This sequence was found in a man between 45 and 60 years old with active or convalescent COVID-19.

This CDR3 reads CASSLSGDSYEQYF. DNA of the CDR3: TGTGCCAGCAGCTTATCAGGGGATTCCTACGAGCAGTACTTC. The chain recombines TRBV5-6 with TRBJ2-7, with D possibly TRBD1 on 6 matching bases. The CDR3 is 14 amino acids. Germline CDR1 and CDR2: SGHDT and YYEEEE. Trimming removed 2 bases at V and 1 base at J, with 10 bases between.